This T cell receptor beta chain is from a study of blood T cell repertoires in COVID-19 (dated by TCRdb to the early 2020s). About the full investigation: Samples from collaborators originated in the United States, Italy and Spain and spanned both the acute and convalescent phases of COVID-19. A freely available public database, intended as a resource for researchers studying the immune response to SARS-CoV-2, is where the repertoires were released. The prospective study material was composed of cDNA or gDNA derived from T cells, B-cell-depleted T cells, or PBMCs. Deeply sampled blood TCRbeta repertoires from subjects exposed to, actively infected with, or recovered from COVID-19 were included in the dataset. Samples were obtained from the ongoing ImmuneRACE study (first 160 participants) and from over a thousand subjects provided by 6 global collaborators. A de-identified subject ID, COVID-19 status, age in years and sex were almost always included in the sample metadata. HLA class I and class II types, where available, came from metadata supplied by the sample provider rather than from assay-based typing. Overall study outcomes, separate from this receptor: The quantity of clinical and demographic metadata differed by source and by participant and was supplied without curation.

The collaborating institutions used their own protocols to collect whole blood in K2EDTA tubes. Collaborator samples were shipped for TCRbeta analysis as frozen whole blood, isolated PBMCs, or DNA extracted from either sample type. In regard to this clone: Its antigen specificity is not known. No clone much larger than this one lies a single base away; base qualities are absent.

TCRbeta CDR3 regions were amplified from genomic DNA by means of the immunoSEQ Assay, a bias-controlled multiplex PCR. As for how the authors treated the data: Nucleated cell counts per sample were estimated from amplification of reference gene primers within the assay. To quantify the absolute abundance of each unique TCRbeta CDR3 rearrangement, sequence reads were collapsed and filtered. For each sample, productive Simpson clonality was calculated as the square root of Simpson's diversity index across productive rearrangements. The immuneACCESS repertoire file appears here via TCRdb, limited to in-frame rearrangements. These files lack a portion of the clones; in checked studies, under half of the deficit traces to unresolved V genes, and the cause of the others is not known. The V and J calls and clone size were taken over from that table, and D and trimming were inferred from the DNA. The sample table contains over 400,000 clones; only one count was recorded for approximately 83% of them. The top ten clones comprise 3.2% of the sample.

Via the germline V gene, CDR1 is MNHEY and CDR2 SVGAGI. The CDR3, from cysteine to phenylalanine, totals 14 residues. Just the 42-base CDR3 DNA is kept, in frame starting at base 1. V drops 6 bases and J drops 4 bases, leaving 15 bases in between. The TCR comes from a human donor in a cohort sampled during active COVID-19. This sequence uses TRBV6-5 and TRBJ1-2, with the identity of the D gene unclear. The sequenced sample consisted of peripheral blood. The CDR3 corresponds to CASSPIGEIYGYTF. The DNA sequence is given as TGTGCCAGCAGCCCGATTGGGGAGATCTATGGCTACACCTTC.